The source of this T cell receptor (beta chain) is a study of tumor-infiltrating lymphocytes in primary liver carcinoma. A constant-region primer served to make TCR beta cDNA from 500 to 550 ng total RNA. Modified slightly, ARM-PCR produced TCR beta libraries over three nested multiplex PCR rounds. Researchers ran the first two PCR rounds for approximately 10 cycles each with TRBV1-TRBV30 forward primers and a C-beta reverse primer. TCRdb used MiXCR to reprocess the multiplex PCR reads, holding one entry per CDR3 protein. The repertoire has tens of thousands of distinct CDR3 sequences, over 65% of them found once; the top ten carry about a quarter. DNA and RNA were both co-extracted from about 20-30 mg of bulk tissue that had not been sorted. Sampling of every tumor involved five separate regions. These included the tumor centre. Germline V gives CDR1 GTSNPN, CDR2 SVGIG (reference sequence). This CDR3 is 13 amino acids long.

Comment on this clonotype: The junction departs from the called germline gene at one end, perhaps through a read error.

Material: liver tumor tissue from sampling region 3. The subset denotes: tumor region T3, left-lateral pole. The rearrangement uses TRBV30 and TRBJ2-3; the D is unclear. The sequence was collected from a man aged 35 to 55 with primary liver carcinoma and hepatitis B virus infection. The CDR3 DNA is TGTGTCTGGAGTTCAGCAACAGACGGTACGCAGTATTTT. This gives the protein CVWSSATDGTQYF.